These T cell receptor beta chains were read from a single sample in a study of blood T cell repertoires in COVID-19. Using immunoSEQ multiplex PCR, the repertoire was profiled, and TCRdb retains in-frame clones only, with some absent. The sample holds some 150,000 clones, just over 85% seen once. The material sequenced was peripheral blood. The receptors stem from a woman aged 55-70 years with acute or convalescent COVID-19. The CDR3 runs from the conserved cysteine through the conserved F or W. Each record gives: J gene, D gene, clone size, CDR3 length, V gene, CDR3 DNA, CDR3 protein. The D gene is left open where the match is weak. Only part of the rows carry a size: once, few, many, or a class if the clone is expanded.

TRBJ1-2 . . 12 TRBV6-5 TGTGCCAGCAGTTCGGGTAGAGGGGGCTACACCTTC CASSSGRGGYTF
TRBJ1-2 . . 14 TRBV6-5 TGTGCCAGCAGGGTGCCAGGGTTGGTCTATGGCTACACCTTC CASRVPGLVYGYTF
TRBJ1-1 . . 14 TRBV5-5 TGTGCCAGCATCAAATACGATGAGGGCACTGAAGCTTTCTTT CASIKYDEGTEAFF
TRBJ1-5 TRBD1 once 15 TRBV6-5 TGTGCCAGCAGCCAAGACAGGGTGGCCAATCAGCCCCAGCATTTT CASSQDRVANQPQHF
TRBJ1-6 . . 16 TRBV14 TGTGCCAGCAGCCGTGAAAGGGGGACGTATAATTCACCCCTCCACTTT CASSRERGTYNSPLHF
TRBJ2-3 . . 15 TRBV6-1 TGTGCCAGCAGTGAGAACCTGGTAGGCACAGATACGCAGTATTTT CASSENLVGTDTQYF
TRBJ2-1 TRBD2 . 16 TRBV13 TGTGCCAGCAGCTTAGAGGTTAGCGGGGGTTTCGGTGAGCAGTTCTTC CASSLEVSGGFGEQFF
TRBJ1-4 . . 14 TRBV7-2 TGTGCCAGCAGCTTATTGCAGGGTACTGAAAAACTGTTTTTT CASSLLQGTEKLFF
TRBJ1-1 . . 14 TRBV3-1/TRBV3-2 TGTGCCAGCAGCCAAGAGGGTGGCGGGGCTGAAGCTTTCTTT CASSQEGGGAEAFF
TRBJ1-1 . . 16 TRBV2 TGTGCCAGCAGTGAAAGGGAGGCAGCCACGAACACTGAAGCTTTCTTT CASSEREAATNTEAFF
TRBJ1-1 . . 15 TRBV4-2 TGTGCCAGCAGCCAAGATGAGAGGGCGGTCACTGAAGCTTTCTTT CASSQDERAVTEAFF
TRBJ2-4 . once 14 TRBV6-2/TRBV6-3 TGTGCCAGCAGTGAGACAGTAGCCAAAAACATTCAGTACTTC CASSETVAKNIQYF
TRBJ1-2 . once 11 TRBV20-1 TGCAGTGCCCTTCTCGGCTATGGCTACACCTTC CSALLGYGYTF
TRBJ2-2 . few 12 TRBV5-1 TGCGCCAGCAGCTTGGATGGCCTCGAGCTGTTTTTT CASSLDGLELFF
TRBJ2-3 . . 12 TRBV28 TGTGCCAGCAGCACAGGGATAGATACGCAGTATTTT CASSTGIDTQYF
TRBJ2-6 . . 14 TRBV3-1/TRBV3-2 TGTGCCAGCAGCCACAGCGCTGGGGCCAACGTCCTGACTTTC CASSHSAGANVLTF
TRBJ1-1 . . 15 TRBV16 TGTGCCAGCAGCCAATCTGTGACAGGAGGAGAGAAGGCTTTCTTT CASSQSVTGGEKAFF
TRBJ1-1 TRBD1 . 13 TRBV4-1 TGCGCCAGCAGCGGGACAGGGGTCACTGAAGCTTTCTTT CASSGTGVTEAFF
TRBJ2-7 TRBD1 . 16 TRBV7-9 TGTGCCAGCAGCTTAGCCGTGACAGGGGTCTCCTACGAGCAGTACTTC CASSLAVTGVSYEQYF
TRBJ1-2 TRBD1 . 14 TRBV28 TGTGCCAGCACGACGGGACAGGGGGCCTATGGCTACACCTTC CASTTGQGAYGYTF
TRBJ2-2 TRBD1 few 16 TRBV7-6 TGTGCCAGCAGCCCGCGACAGGGGGCGAACACCGGGGAGCTGTTTTTT CASSPRQGANTGELFF
TRBJ2-7 TRBD1 few 14 TRBV6-6 TGTGCCAGCACCCCGGACAGGGGTTCCTACGAGCAGTACTTC CASTPDRGSYEQYF
TRBJ2-3 . . 15 TRBV7-2 TGTGCCAGCAGTCCCGATAGAGGCTACACAGATACGCAGTATTTT CASSPDRGYTDTQYF
TRBJ2-1 TRBD2 . 16 TRBV19 TGTGCCAGTAGTGCGACTAGCGGGGGATTGTACAATGAGCAGTTCTTC CASSATSGGLYNEQFF
TRBJ1-2 . once 14 TRBV28 TGTGCCAGCAGTCGGGGATTCCCGGGGGATGGCTACACCTTC CASSRGFPGDGYTF
TRBJ1-2 TRBD1 . 14 TRBV7-9 TGTGCCAGCAGCCCATCGGGGACAGGGTTTGGCTACACCTTC CASSPSGTGFGYTF
TRBJ2-3 TRBD2 . 14 TRBV13 TGTGCCAGCAGCTTAGCCCTTCTAGCGGGTACGCAGTATTTT CASSLALLAGTQYF
TRBJ2-5 TRBD2 once 14 TRBV6-5 TGTGCCAGTTGGACTAGCGGGGGGGAAGTGACCCAGTACTTC CASWTSGGEVTQYF
TRBJ1-6 . . 15 TRBV2 TGTGCCAGCAGTGAAGGCCCGGGATCCAATTCACCCCTCCACTTT CASSEGPGSNSPLHF
TRBJ2-7 . . 14 TRBV27 TGTGCCAGCAGTTTGGGGCAGGGGTTCTACGAGCAGTACTTC CASSLGQGFYEQYF
TRBJ2-7 TRBD1 . 16 TRBV18 TGTGCCAGCTCACCTCGTAGACAGGGGGCTTACTACGAGCAGTACTTC CASSPRRQGAYYEQYF
TRBJ1-4 . . 14 TRBV19 TGTGCCACTAAACCCCAGGCGAGGGGGGAAAAACTGTTTTTT CATKPQARGEKLFF
TRBJ1-1 TRBD1 . 15 TRBV4-1 TGCGCCAGCAGCCCCCTAGAGAGGGGGCACACTGAAGCTTTCTTT CASSPLERGHTEAFF
TRBJ2-3 TRBD2 . 18 TRBV19 TGTGCCAGTCCCCGGCCTAGCGGGGCGGCGGGCCGGAGGGTTACGCAGTATTTT CASPRPSGAAGRRVTQYF
TRBJ2-2 TRBD1 . 17 TRBV19 TGTGCCAGTAGTGTTCCAAGACAGGGTTCCTTCACCGGGGAGCTGTTTTTT CASSVPRQGSFTGELFF